This section outlines one T cell receptor (beta chain) sequence together with its context. The entry originates in a study of long-term antiretroviral therapy in people with HIV. The libraries were made with immunoSEQ v3.0 at survey level. Assay: immunoSEQ multiplex PCR; the TCRdb copy retains only in-frame clones and omits some. The profile shows about 24,000 clones, 81% of them singletons. The CDR3 covers 13 residues. The V end was cut by 5 bases, the J end by 5 bases, with 13 bases between. Germline V gene sequence: CDR1 SGHAT, CDR2 FQNNGV. This receptor was identified in a woman aged 18-29 years with HIV. The sample was unsorted PBMCs, taken at the start of antiretroviral therapy, before treatment. This chain links TRBV11-2 with TRBJ2-7; D might be TRBD2 (5 bases). The CDR3 region has the DNA TGTGCCAGCAGCCTCAGTCCCGGGGACGAGCAGTACTTC. It codes for CASSLSPGDEQYF.